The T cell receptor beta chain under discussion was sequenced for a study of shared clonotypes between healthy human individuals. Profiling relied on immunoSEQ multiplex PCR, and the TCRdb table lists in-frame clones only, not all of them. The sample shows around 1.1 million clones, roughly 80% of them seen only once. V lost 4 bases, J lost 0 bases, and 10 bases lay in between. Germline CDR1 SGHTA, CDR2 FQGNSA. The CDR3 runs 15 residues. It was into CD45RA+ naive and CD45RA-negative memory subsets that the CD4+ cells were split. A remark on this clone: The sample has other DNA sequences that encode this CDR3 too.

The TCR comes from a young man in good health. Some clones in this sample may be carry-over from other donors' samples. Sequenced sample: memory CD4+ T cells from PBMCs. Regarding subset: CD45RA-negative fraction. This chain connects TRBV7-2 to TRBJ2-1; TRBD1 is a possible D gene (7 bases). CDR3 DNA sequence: TGTGCCAGCAGCTCCCAGGGGGGCTCCTACAATGAGCAGTTCTTC. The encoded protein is CASSSQGGSYNEQFF.